This T cell receptor beta chain was identified during a study of T cell responses to AZD1222 COVID-19 vaccine. Study-wide results and caveats: Among the donors, most were white British and more were female, and clonal diversity was possibly underestimated. Among those given AZD1222, only six were seropositive at baseline.

Clones were read by immunoSEQ multiplex PCR, and TCRdb kept only the in-frame ones, dropping some. This table holds over 95,000 clones, roughly nine tenths found once. To note about this clone: Its specificity is unknown.

The V gene's germline CDR1 is KGHSH and CDR2 LQKENI. This CDR3 has 13 amino acids. V was clipped by 2 bases and J by 4 bases, with 9 bases between them. The V gene is TRBV18, the J gene TRBJ2-7, with D possibly called TRBD1 or TRBD2 (5 bases each). The sequence was obtained from an adult who received the AZD1222 COVID-19 vaccine. The input for sequencing was peripheral blood, taken 28 days after the second AZD1222 dose. Here the CDR3 reads CASSPGREYEQYF. The CDR3 DNA reads as TGTGCCAGCTCACCAGGCAGGGAGTACGAGCAGTACTTC.